These 6 T cell receptor beta chains share one sample of origin, sequenced in a study of cytomegalovirus exposure and HLA in healthy donors. The PCR was carried out with 60 Vbeta primers and 13 Jbeta primers. Some clones are missing from TCRdb's copy, which holds only in-frame ones; the method was immunoSEQ multiplex PCR. This sample has roughly 170,000 clones, with 65% to 75% found just once. Specimen: PBMCs. Receptor source: a girl aged 5-17 years in good health and CMV-seronegative.

V and J are TRBV9 and TRBJ2-1, with 10 nucleotides matching TRBD2. This CDR3 has 15 amino acids. From germline, CDR1 is SGDLS and CDR2 YYNGEE. With V trimmed by 8 bases and J by 4 bases, 9 bases remained unmatched. The CDR3, as DNA: TGTGCCAGTACCAACAGCGGGGGGGAGTACAATGAGCAGTTCTTC. As protein: CASTNSGGEYNEQFF.

CDR3 region: CASSDLANNEQFF. Written as DNA, the CDR3 is TGTGCCAGCAGTGATCTAGCCAACAATGAGCAGTTCTTC. This rearrangement joins TRBV6-1 to TRBJ2-1; D possibly corresponds to TRBD2 (5 bases). The CDR3 sequence is 13 residues long. Trimming removed 3 bases at V and 5 bases at J, with 8 bases between. Germline V gene lookup returns CDR1 MNHNS and CDR2 SASEGT.

The V call is TRBV2, the J call TRBJ2-1; 9 bases are a match to TRBD1. CDR3 size: 15 residues. The V gene end was trimmed by 5 bases and the J gene end by 4 bases; junction bases not matched to a gene: 6. Germline loops: CDR1 SNHLY, CDR2 FYNNEI. The CDR3 DNA sequence: TGTGCCAGCAGTCCCGGGACAGGGCCGTACAATGAGCAGTTCTTC. The encoded protein is CASSPGTGPYNEQFF.

This chain uses TRBV5-4 with TRBJ1-2; 7 bases are a match to TRBD1. The CDR3 spans 14 residues. Germline assignment: CDR1 SGHNT and CDR2 YYREEE (reference sequence). Trimming at V came to 4 bases and at J to 6 bases, leaving 9 bases not matched to a gene. CDR3 amino acids: CASSPDRERDGYTF. DNA of the CDR3: TGTGCCAGCAGCCCCGACAGGGAAAGGGATGGCTACACCTTC.

The chain uses TRBV11-2 and TRBJ1-1; D gene ambiguous. This CDR3 spans 14 amino acids. V was pared by 0 bases and J by 3 bases, with 8 bases between. Germline V CDR1 and CDR2: SGHAT, FQNNGV. The CDR3 DNA sequence: TGTGCCAGCAGCTTAGATTTTAGTCACACTGAAGCTTTCTTT. Amino acid sequence: CASSLDFSHTEAFF.

The chain couples TRBV7-9 to TRBJ2-2; D remains unclear. Germline-derived CDR1 and CDR2 are SEHNR and FQNEAQ (reference sequence). Trimming left V 5 bases short and J 8 bases short, with 15 bases between. There are 14 residues in the CDR3. The CDR3 bases are TGTGCCAGCAGCGCCCTGCCGATGGCAGGGGAGCTGTTTTTT. It is translated as CASSALPMAGELFF.